This T cell receptor (beta chain) appears in the sequencing data of a study of CXCR3-negative and CXCR3-positive naive CD8 T cells. This CDR3 has 16 amino acids. Germline-derived CDR1 and CDR2 are SGHAT and FQNNGV. UMI-labeled 5' RACE TRB cDNA libraries were prepared from the cells. Each CDR3 protein gets one entry in TCRdb, which reprocessed the 5' RACE reads and gives no DNA. The table gives some 66,000 distinct CDR3 sequences; the top ten clones make up about 1.5% of it. The sequenced material came from naive CXCR3- CD8+ T cells from blood. As to subset: CD45RO-CCR7+CD27+CD95- naive CD8+ T cells lacking CXCR3 (TNR3-). The sequence came from a human donor in good health. Some clones in this sample may be carry-over from other donors' samples. The V gene is TRBV11-2, the J gene TRBJ1-2; TCRdb names TRBD1, which stays unverified in the absence of DNA. CDR3: CASSLSGTGDGHGYTF.